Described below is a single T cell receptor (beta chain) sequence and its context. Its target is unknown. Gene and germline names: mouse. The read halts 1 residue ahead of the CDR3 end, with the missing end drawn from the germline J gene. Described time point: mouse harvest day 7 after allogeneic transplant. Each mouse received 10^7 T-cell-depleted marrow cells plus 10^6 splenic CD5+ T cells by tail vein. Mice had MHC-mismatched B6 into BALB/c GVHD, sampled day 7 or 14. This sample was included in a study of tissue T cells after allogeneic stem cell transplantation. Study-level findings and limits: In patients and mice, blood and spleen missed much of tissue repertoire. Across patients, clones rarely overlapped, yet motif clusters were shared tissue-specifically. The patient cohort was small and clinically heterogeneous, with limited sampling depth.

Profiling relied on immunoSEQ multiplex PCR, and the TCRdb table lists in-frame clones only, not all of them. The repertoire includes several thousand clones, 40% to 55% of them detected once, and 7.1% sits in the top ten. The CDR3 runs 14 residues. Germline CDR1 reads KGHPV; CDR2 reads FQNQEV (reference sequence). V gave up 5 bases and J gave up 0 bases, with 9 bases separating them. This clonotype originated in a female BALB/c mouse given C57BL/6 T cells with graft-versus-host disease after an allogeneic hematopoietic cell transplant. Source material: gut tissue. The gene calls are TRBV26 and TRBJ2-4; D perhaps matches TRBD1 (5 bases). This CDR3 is CASSEGSSQNTLYF. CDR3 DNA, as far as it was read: TGTGCCAGCAGTGAGGGGTCTAGTCAAAACACCTTGTAC.